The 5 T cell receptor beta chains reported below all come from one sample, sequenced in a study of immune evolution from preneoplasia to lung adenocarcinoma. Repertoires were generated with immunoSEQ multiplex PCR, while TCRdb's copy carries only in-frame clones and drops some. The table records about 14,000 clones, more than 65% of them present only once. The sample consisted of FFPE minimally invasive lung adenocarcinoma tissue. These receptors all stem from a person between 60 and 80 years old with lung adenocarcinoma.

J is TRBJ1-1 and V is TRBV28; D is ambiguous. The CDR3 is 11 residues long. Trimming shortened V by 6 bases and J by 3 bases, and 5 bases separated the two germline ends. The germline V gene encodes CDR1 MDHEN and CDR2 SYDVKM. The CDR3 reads CASRSDTEAFF. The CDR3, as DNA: TGTGCCAGCAGGTCCGACACTGAAGCTTTCTTT.

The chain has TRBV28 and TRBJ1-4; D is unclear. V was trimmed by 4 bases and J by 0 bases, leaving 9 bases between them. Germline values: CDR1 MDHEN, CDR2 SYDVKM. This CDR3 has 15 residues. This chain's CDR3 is CASSSHTATNEKLFF. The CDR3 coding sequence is TGTGCCAGCAGTTCCCACACTGCAACTAATGAAAAACTGTTTTTT.

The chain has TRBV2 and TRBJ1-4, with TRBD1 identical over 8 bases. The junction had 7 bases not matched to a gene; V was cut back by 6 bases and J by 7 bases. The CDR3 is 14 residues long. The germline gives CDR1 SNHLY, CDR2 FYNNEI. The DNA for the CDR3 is TGTGCCAGCAGCTCCGGACAGGGAGGTGAAAAACTGTTTTTT. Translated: CASSSGQGGEKLFF.

The CDR3 loop is CASSLSPSGTNQETQYF. The CDR3 DNA reads TGTGCCAGCAGTTTAAGCCCCTCGGGCACCAACCAAGAGACCCAGTACTTC. The chain employs TRBV28 and TRBJ2-5, with D unclear. Deletions cut 2 bases from V and 0 bases from J, with 16 bases between. This CDR3 contains 17 residues. Germline CDR1 reads MDHEN; CDR2 reads SYDVKM.

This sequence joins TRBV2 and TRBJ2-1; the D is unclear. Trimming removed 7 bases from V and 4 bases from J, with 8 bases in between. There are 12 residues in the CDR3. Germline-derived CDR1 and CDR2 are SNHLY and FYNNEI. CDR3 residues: CASIRRYNEQFF. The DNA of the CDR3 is TGTGCCAGCATAAGACGGTACAATGAGCAGTTCTTC.